Listed here are 28 T cell receptor beta chains from one sample, sequenced in a study of siplizumab effects on memory and regulatory T cells. Assay used: immunoSEQ multiplex PCR; TCRdb lists only in-frame clones, some missing. The data show 87,000 or so clones, 94% seen once. Sequencing used non-Treg CD4+ T cells sorted from blood. These receptors came from a human donor in good health.

The chain has TRBV5-1 and TRBJ2-5; D call uncertain. Trimming cost V 2 bases and J 1 base, with 9 bases left between them. The germline V gene encodes CDR1 SGHRS and CDR2 YFSETQ. The CDR3 spans 14 residues. CDR3 sequence (DNA): TGCGCCAGCAGCTTCGGACGGCTCCAAGAGACCCAGTACTTC. It specifies CASSFGRLQETQYF.

This sequence joins TRBV7-2 and TRBJ2-4; the match to TRBD2 covers 7 bases. The CDR3 sequence is 14 residues long. The germline gives CDR1 SGHTA, CDR2 FQGNSA. Unmatched junction bases numbered 12, after V lost 7 bases and J lost 9 bases. In DNA, the CDR3 is TGTGCCAGCACCCCAGCGGGGCTTGATGGCATTCAGTACTTC. Translating gives CASTPAGLDGIQYF.

The chain combines TRBV11-1 with TRBJ2-7; either TRBD1 or TRBD2 may supply D (6 bases each). The V gene's germline CDR1 is SGHAT and CDR2 FQDESV (reference sequence). CDR3 length: 15 amino acids. The germline V and J ends were trimmed by 5 bases and 3 bases, with 17 bases remaining between them. The CDR3 reads CASSTRSGAGYEQYF. CDR3 DNA sequence: TGTGCCAGCAGCACCCGTTCGGGGGCCGGCTACGAGCAGTACTTC.

The chain couples TRBV2 to TRBJ2-7; 8 nucleotides agree with TRBD2. V shed 6 bases and J 2 bases; nucleotides not matched to a gene: 6. CDR1 and CDR2 from the germline V gene are SNHLY and FYNNEI. The CDR3 is 14 amino acids. DNA of the CDR3: TGTGCCAGCAGAGAGCGGGAGACGGCCTACGAGCAGTACTTC. Translating gives CASRERETAYEQYF.

As concerns this clone: Germline is not matched at one junction end, which may reflect a read error. The rearrangement joins TRBV27 to TRBJ2-5; D remains ambiguous. Germline V gene data show CDR1 as MNHEY and CDR2 as SMNVEV (reference sequence). CDR3 size: 13 residues. CDR3 in amino acids: CASSLSVEETQYF. DNA for the CDR3: TGTGCCAGCAGCTTATCCGTAGAAGAGACCCAGTACTTC.

V usage is TRBV5-8 and J usage is TRBJ2-1, with D possibly being TRBD1 (5 bases). V lost 2 bases and J lost 6, with 9 bases in between. CDR1 is SGHTS and CDR2 is YDEGEE in the germline V gene. This CDR3 comprises 13 residues. The DNA of the CDR3 is TGTGCCAGCAGCTTCGCAGGGATCAATGAGCAGTTCTTC. Protein product: CASSFAGINEQFF.

V usage is TRBV6-1 and J usage is TRBJ2-5; D remains ambiguous. Trimming removed 4 bases at V and 0 bases at J, with 9 bases between. From germline, CDR1 is MNHNS and CDR2 SASEGT. This CDR3 region has 14 residues. The CDR3 nucleotides are TGTGCCAGCAGTGCGGGTGGAAACCAAGAGACCCAGTACTTC. Its translation is CASSAGGNQETQYF.

The chain recombines TRBV23-1 with TRBJ2-5; D is unclear. Being an ORF, TRBV23-1 has a function that is uncertain. V dropped 3 bases and J dropped 2 bases, with 7 bases sitting between them. The CDR3 sequence is 13 residues long. Here the CDR3 reads CASSQYIQETQYF. The CDR3 DNA sequence: TGCGCCAGCAGTCAGTATATTCAAGAGACCCAGTACTTC.

This chain connects TRBV7-3 to TRBJ1-1; D gene ambiguous. Trimming removed 6 bases at V and 3 bases at J, with 20 bases between. Germline CDR1 is SGHTA and CDR2 is FQGTGA. This CDR3 has 16 amino acids. CDR3 sequence (DNA): TGTGCCAGCAGTCCCGGCGGACCCTTACATCACACTGAAGCTTTCTTT. It codes for CASSPGGPLHHTEAFF.

The chain combines TRBV11-3 with TRBJ1-1, with no clear D. The CDR3 is made up of 14 amino acids. Germline CDR1 and CDR2: SGHNT and YENEEA. V lost 2 bases and J 0 bases, leaving 7 bases between the germline ends. The CDR3 DNA follows: TGTGCCAGCAGCTTACCGAATATGAACACTGAAGCTTTCTTT. Translation: CASSLPNMNTEAFF.

The chain uses TRBV2 and TRBJ2-7, with TRBD1 as a possible D gene (5 bases). CDR3 size: 14 residues. The germline V gene has CDR1 SNHLY and CDR2 FYNNEI. V shed 4 bases and J shed 3 bases, with 13 bases lying between them. DNA of the CDR3: TGTGCCAGCAGTGTACAGGCCGTTAACTACGAGCAGTACTTC. Its translation is CASSVQAVNYEQYF.

V is TRBV19 and J is TRBJ2-2; no definite D call. CDR1 LNHDA and CDR2 SQIVND come from the germline V gene (reference sequence). Trimming left V 6 bases short and J 1 base short, with 12 bases between. The CDR3 loop spans 15 amino acids. CDR3 in amino acids: CASRSGPVNTGELFF. The CDR3 nucleotides are TGTGCCAGTAGGAGTGGGCCGGTGAACACCGGGGAGCTGTTTTTT.

Here the CDR3 DNA reads TGTGCCAGTAGTATGAACAGTCAAGTCTATGGCTACACCTTC. Translation: CASSMNSQVYGYTF. This chain joins TRBV19 and TRBJ1-2; D gene ambiguous. The V end was cut by 3 bases, the J end by 4 bases, with 12 bases between. The CDR3 length is 14 residues. The germline gives CDR1 LNHDA, CDR2 SQIVND (reference sequence). The full variable domain, completed using reference TRBV19 and TRBJ1-2, is DGGITQSPKYLFRKEGQNVTLSCEQNLNHDAMYWYRQDPGQGLRLIYYSQIVNDFQKGDIAEGYSVSREKKESFPLTVTSAQKNPTAFYLCASSMNSQVYGYTFGSGTRLTVV.

This rearrangement joins TRBV12-5 to TRBJ2-1, with TRBD1 as a possible D gene (6 bases). The V end lost 7 bases, the J end lost 6 bases, and 13 bases lay between the germline ends. Germline CDR1 is LGHNT and CDR2 is FRNRAP. This CDR3 has 13 residues. The chain's CDR3 is CASARDNLNEQFF. As DNA, the CDR3 is TGTGCTAGTGCCCGGGACAACCTCAATGAGCAGTTCTTC.

The genes are TRBV7-8 and TRBJ2-1; D unclear. Per the germline V gene, CDR1 is SGHVS and CDR2 is FQNEAQ. Trimming stripped 4 bases from V and 0 bases from J, with 22 bases between. This CDR3 is 19 amino acids long. CDR3 nucleotides: TGTGCCAGCAGCTCAGGATCAGAAAGTGGAGTAGGCTCCTACAATGAGCAGTTCTTC. This gives the protein CASSSGSESGVGSYNEQFF.

The chain combines TRBV21-1 with TRBJ2-7; the table's TRBD2 call for D was not verified on the DNA. TRBV21-1 is recorded as a pseudogene. The CDR3 totals 14 residues. CDR3 in amino acids: CASSGRGRAFEQYF. In nucleotides, the CDR3 is TGTGCCAGCAGCGGACGCGGGAGGGCGTTCGAGCAGTACTTC.

The chain couples TRBV19 to TRBJ2-1; TRBD2 matches 8 bases. The CDR3 runs to 15 residues. With V trimmed by 5 bases and J by 1 base, 4 bases remained unmatched. CDR1 is LNHDA, CDR2 SQIVND, per germline (reference sequence). CDR3 bases: TGTGCCAGTAGTCCACTAGCGGAATCCTACAATGAGCAGTTCTTC. This encodes CASSPLAESYNEQFF.

This chain uses TRBV30 with TRBJ1-2, with TRBD1 matching 9 bases. The V gene end was trimmed by 5 bases and the J gene end by 3 bases; junction bases not matched to a gene: 7. The length of the CDR3 is 14 residues. Germline V gene sequence: CDR1 GTSNPN, CDR2 SVGIG (reference sequence). CDR3 region: CAWYEDRGYYGYTF. In DNA, the CDR3 is TGTGCCTGGTACGAAGACAGGGGGTACTATGGCTACACCTTC.

The gene calls are TRBV4-1 and TRBJ2-3; 9 bases match TRBD2. Germline V CDR1 and CDR2: MGHRA, YSYEKL. Losses at the gene ends were 0 bases for V and 6 bases for J; bases not matched to a gene: 10. The CDR3 loop spans 17 amino acids. The CDR3 reads CASSQDRRGGVKDTQYF. The DNA of the CDR3 is TGCGCCAGCAGCCAAGATAGGCGGGGGGGCGTTAAGGATACGCAGTATTTT.

This clone has a single count. J is TRBJ2-4 and V is TRBV5-8; 9 bases agree with TRBD1. The V gene end was trimmed by 4 bases and the J gene end by 10 bases; junction bases not matched to a gene: 6. The CDR3 contains 13 residues. Germline V gives CDR1 SGHTS, CDR2 YDEGEE. The CDR3 DNA reads as TGTGCCAGCAGCGCCGGGACAGGGAGGATTCAGTACTTC. It is translated as CASSAGTGRIQYF.

The chain employs TRBV7-8 and TRBJ2-7, with 11 nucleotides matching TRBD2. V was pared by 5 bases and J by 4 bases, with 4 bases of the junction left unmatched. This CDR3 has 14 amino acids. Germline CDR1 and CDR2: SGHVS and FQNEAQ. The CDR3 sequence: CASSPGTSGYEQYF. CDR3 nucleotides: TGTGCCAGCAGCCCCGGGACTAGCGGTTACGAGCAGTACTTC.

The rearrangement uses TRBV18 and TRBJ1-1; 8 bases line up with TRBD1. This CDR3 spans 16 amino acids. Germline assignment: CDR1 KGHSH and CDR2 LQKENI. Trimming cost V 3 bases and J 5 bases; bases outside gene matches: 11. CDR3 protein: CASSPLPDRVRTEAFF. CDR3 DNA sequence: TGTGCCAGCTCACCGCTACCGGACAGGGTAAGAACTGAAGCTTTCTTT.

The chain is built from TRBV18 and TRBJ2-7, with TRBD1 as a possible D gene (6 bases). Looked up from germline, CDR1 is KGHSH and CDR2 is LQKENI. The ends were cut back, 0 bases at V and 3 bases at J, with 9 bases in the middle. The CDR3 spans 14 residues. For the CDR3, the DNA is TGTGCCAGCTCACCACCGTCCAGGGGCTACGAGCAGTACTTC. Protein sequence: CASSPPSRGYEQYF.

CDR3 bases: TGTGCCATCAGTCCCCGAGGGGTCAACTCTGGAAACACCATATATTTT. As protein: CAISPRGVNSGNTIYF. V gene TRBV10-3 combines with J gene TRBJ1-3; TRBD1 might be the D (5 bases). CDR1 is ENHRY and CDR2 is SYGVKD in the germline V gene. The CDR3 sequence is 16 residues long. V gave up 5 bases and J gave up 0 bases, with 14 bases separating them.

The chain is built from TRBV5-5 and TRBJ1-1; D gene ambiguous. The germline V gene encodes CDR1 SGHKS and CDR2 YYEKEE (reference sequence). The V end was cut by 2 bases, the J end by 2 bases, with 4 bases between. The length of the CDR3 is 12 residues. DNA for the CDR3: TGTGCCAGCAGCTTCGAAAACACTGAAGCTTTCTTT. Translated, it gives CASSFENTEAFF.

The genes are TRBV5-1 and TRBJ2-7, with D perhaps matching TRBD1 (5 bases). This CDR3 has 15 residues. Germline values: CDR1 SGHRS, CDR2 YFSETQ. V shed 0 bases and J shed 2 bases, with 12 bases lying between them. The DNA of the CDR3 is TGCGCCAGCAGCTTGGAGGGGCGGAGTCCCTACGAGCAGTACTTC. Residues: CASSLEGRSPYEQYF.

V is TRBV5-4 and J is TRBJ1-1, with 8 bases fitting TRBD1. Looked up from germline, CDR1 is SGHNT and CDR2 is YYREEE (reference sequence). The CDR3 covers 13 residues. Losses at the gene ends were 4 bases for V and 1 base for J; bases not matched to a gene: 0. CDR3 protein: CASSGQGNTEAFF. The CDR3, as DNA: TGTGCCAGCAGCGGACAGGGGAACACTGAAGCTTTCTTT.

This clone was detected only once. The chain couples TRBV7-9 to TRBJ2-7; 8 bases map to TRBD1. The length of the CDR3 is 15 residues. In germline, CDR1 is SEHNR, CDR2 FQNEAQ (reference sequence). With 5 bases clipped from V and 6 bases from J, the junction kept 12 bases outside the gene matches. For the CDR3, the DNA is TGTGCCAGCAGCCAGCCGAGGACAGGGCCCGCCGAGCAGTACTTC. Protein sequence: CASSQPRTGPAEQYF. Full variable domain (missing parts from reference TRBV7-9 and TRBJ2-7): DTGVSQNPRHKITKRGQNVTFRCDPISEHNRLYWYRQTLGQGPEFLTYFQNEAQLEKSRLLSDRFSAERPKGSFSTLEIQRTEQGDSAMYLCASSQPRTGPAEQYFGPGTRLTVT.